The 16 T cell receptor beta chains reported below all come from one sample, sequenced in a study of radiotherapy plus CTLA-4 blockade in lung cancer. This table comes from immunoSEQ multiplex PCR, and its TCRdb copy is limited to in-frame clones, with some not included. This sample has tens of thousands of clones, with about four fifths found just once. The specimen was peripheral blood, collected from a patient treated with radiotherapy plus ipilimumab. The receptors stem from a human donor with non-small cell lung cancer that progressed on radiotherapy plus ipilimumab.

V and J are TRBV5-5 and TRBJ1-1; tentative D call: TRBD1 (6 bases). CDR3 size: 15 residues. Trimming left V 2 bases short and J 0 bases short, with 11 bases between. Germline V gives CDR1 SGHKS, CDR2 YYEKEE (reference sequence). DNA for the CDR3: TGTGCCAGCAGCTTTGGACAGCTCATGAACACTGAAGCTTTCTTT. Amino acids: CASSFGQLMNTEAFF.

The gene calls are TRBV6-1 and TRBJ2-5; TRBD1 might be the D (5 bases). V was pared by 4 bases and J by 1 base, with 19 bases between. Germline CDR1 and CDR2: MNHNS and SASEGT. This CDR3 has 17 residues. CDR3 amino acids: CASSVGGAVGVQETQYF. The CDR3 DNA is TGTGCCAGCAGTGTGGGTGGGGCAGTAGGGGTCCAAGAGACCCAGTACTTC.

The genes are TRBV7-9 and TRBJ1-4; D gene unclear. This CDR3 comprises 15 residues. Germline values: CDR1 SEHNR, CDR2 FQNEAQ (reference sequence). Trimming removed 5 bases from V and 8 bases from J, with 18 bases in between. CDR3 loop: CASSDGKNLNEKLFF. The DNA for the CDR3 is TGTGCCAGCAGCGACGGGAAGAATTTGAACGAAAAACTGTTTTTT.

The chain combines TRBV4-3 with TRBJ1-1; 7 bases are a match to TRBD1. The J segment lost 2 bases and the V segment lost 1 base, leaving 7 bases of the junction unmatched. Germline values: CDR1 LGHNA, CDR2 YSLEER. The CDR3 loop spans 16 amino acids. For the CDR3, the DNA is TGCGCCAGCAGCCAAGGCCGACAGGGCACAAACACTGAAGCTTTCTTT. It codes for CASSQGRQGTNTEAFF.

The chain couples TRBV13 to TRBJ1-4; D may be TRBD1 (5 bases). Germline V gene sequence: CDR1 PRHDT, CDR2 FYEKMQ (reference sequence). V shed 3 bases and J shed 3 bases, with 8 bases lying between them. CDR3 length: 14 amino acids. In DNA form, the CDR3 reads TGTGCCAGCAGCTTGGGGCAGCCTAATGAAAAACTGTTTTTT. It codes for CASSLGQPNEKLFF. Full variable domain (missing parts from reference TRBV13 and TRBJ1-4): AAGVIQSPRHLIKEKRETATLKCYPIPRHDTVYWYQQGPGQDPQFLISFYEKMQSDKGSIPDRFSAQQFSDYHSELNMSSLELGDSALYFCASSLGQPNEKLFFGSGTQLSVL.

The chain couples TRBV28 to TRBJ2-2, with 7 bases fitting TRBD1. This CDR3 is built from 16 residues. Trimming at V came to 5 bases and at J to 1 base, leaving 7 bases not matched to a gene. Germline CDR1 MDHEN, CDR2 SYDVKM. CDR3 DNA sequence: TGTGCCAGCAGTCACCTTGGGACAGAGAACACCGGGGAGCTGTTTTTT. It encodes CASSHLGTENTGELFF.

The rearrangement uses TRBV5-1 and TRBJ2-7; D is possibly TRBD2 (6 bases). Germline lookup yields CDR1 SGHRS and CDR2 YFSETQ. The V end was cut by 4 bases, the J end by 6 bases, with 17 bases between. The CDR3 spans 14 residues. The CDR3 sequence is CASSPQVGTGEQYF. Here the CDR3 DNA reads TGCGCCAGCAGCCCTCAGGTTGGGACTGGCGAGCAGTACTTC. Using reference TRBV5-1 and TRBJ2-7 for the parts outside the CDR3, the full variable domain is KAGVTQTPRYLIKTRGQQVTLSCSPISGHRSVSWYQQTPGQGLQFLFEYFSETQRNKGNFPGRFSGRQFSNSRSEMNVSTLELGDSALYLCASSPQVGTGEQYFGPGTRLTVT.

The chain recombines TRBV6-5 with TRBJ2-7; D ambiguous. The germline V and J ends were trimmed by 0 bases and 6 bases, with 15 bases remaining between them. Per the germline V gene, CDR1 is MNHEY and CDR2 is SVGAGI. The CDR3 loop spans 15 amino acids. The CDR3 DNA sequence: TGTGCCAGCAGTTACTCGAATGTGGGCCGGGTCGAGCAGTACTTC. Its protein is CASSYSNVGRVEQYF.

The chain recombines TRBV27 with TRBJ1-2; 7 bases fit TRBD1. The CDR3 is made up of 16 amino acids. The V gene end was trimmed by 5 bases and the J gene end by 5 bases; junction bases not matched to a gene: 14. Per germline, CDR1 MNHEY and CDR2 SMNVEV (reference sequence). CDR3 sequence: CASSPIVTGERYGYTF. The CDR3 DNA sequence: TGTGCCAGCAGTCCCATCGTCACAGGGGAGCGGTATGGCTACACCTTC.

J is TRBJ2-1 and V is TRBV7-9; D uncertain. The CDR3 consists of 11 residues. Germline lookup yields CDR1 SEHNR and CDR2 FQNEAQ (reference sequence). With 1 base removed from V and 5 bases from J, the gap between germline ends came to 0 bases. The CDR3 loop reads CASSLDNEQFF. CDR3 DNA: TGTGCCAGCAGCTTAGACAATGAGCAGTTCTTC.

This clone has just one count. J is TRBJ1-1 and V is TRBV4-1, with TRBD1 as a possible D gene (6 bases). CDR3 length: 18 residues. V lost 3 bases and J 0 bases, leaving 20 bases between the germline ends. From germline, CDR1 is MGHRA and CDR2 YSYEKL. The CDR3: CASSHLADRMLMNTEAFF. For the CDR3, the DNA is TGCGCCAGCAGCCACCTGGCGGACAGAATGCTGATGAACACTGAAGCTTTCTTT.

This sequence joins TRBV6-6 and TRBJ2-1; D tentatively fits TRBD1 or TRBD2 (6 bases each). V was shortened by 0 bases and J by 9 bases, with 12 bases between the two germline ends. Germline V gene data show CDR1 as MNHNY and CDR2 as SVGAGI (reference sequence). The CDR3 extends over 14 amino acids. The CDR3 DNA is TGTGCCAGCAGTTACTCGAGGGGGGCTACTGAGCAGTTCTTC. Translating gives CASSYSRGATEQFF.

The chain recombines TRBV30 with TRBJ1-5; D is possibly TRBD1 (5 bases). V was clipped by 2 bases and J by 5 bases, with 13 bases between them. Germline-derived CDR1 and CDR2 are GTSNPN and SVGIG (reference sequence). The length of the CDR3 is 14 residues. The CDR3 reads CAWSRGNGHQPQHF. In nucleotides, the CDR3 is TGTGCCTGGAGTAGGGGTAATGGGCATCAGCCCCAGCATTTT.

This chain joins TRBV6-5 and TRBJ2-6, with TRBD1 as a possible D gene (5 bases). This CDR3 comprises 15 residues. Germline V gives CDR1 MNHEY, CDR2 SVGAGI. V lost 5 bases and J 0 bases, leaving 8 bases between the germline ends. The CDR3 reads CASSRQSSGANVLTF. CDR3 coding DNA: TGTGCCAGCAGTCGACAGAGCTCTGGGGCCAACGTCCTGACTTTC.

DNA for the CDR3: TGTGCCAGCAGCGTAGCGGCAGACAATCAGCCCCAGCATTTT. This translates into CASSVAADNQPQHF. The chain uses TRBV9 and TRBJ1-5, with D uncertain. Germline V lookup: CDR1 SGDLS, CDR2 YYNGEE. V was shortened by 0 bases and J by 3 bases, with 7 bases between the two germline ends. This CDR3 has 14 residues.

A few counts support this clone. The chain couples TRBV10-2 to TRBJ2-7; 8 bases map to TRBD1. CDR1 is WSHSY, CDR2 SAAADI, per germline. The CDR3 runs 16 residues. V was pared by 5 bases and J by 3 bases, with 12 bases of the junction left unmatched. For the CDR3, the DNA is TGCGCCAGCAGTTTGGACAGGGAGGTTAGCGGCTACGAGCAGTACTTC. Translating gives CASSLDREVSGYEQYF.